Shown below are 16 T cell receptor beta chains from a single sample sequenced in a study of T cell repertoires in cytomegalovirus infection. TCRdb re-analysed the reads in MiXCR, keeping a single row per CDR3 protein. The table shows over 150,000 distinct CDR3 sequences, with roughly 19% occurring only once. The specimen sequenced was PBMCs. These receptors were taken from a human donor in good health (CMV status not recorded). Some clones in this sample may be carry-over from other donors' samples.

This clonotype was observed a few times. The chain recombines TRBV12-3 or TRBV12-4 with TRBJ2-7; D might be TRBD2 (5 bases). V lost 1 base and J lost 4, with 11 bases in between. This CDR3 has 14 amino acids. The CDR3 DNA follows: TGTGCCAGCAGTTTAGGAACTAGGTCTTACGAGCAGTACTTC. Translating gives CASSLGTRSYEQYF.

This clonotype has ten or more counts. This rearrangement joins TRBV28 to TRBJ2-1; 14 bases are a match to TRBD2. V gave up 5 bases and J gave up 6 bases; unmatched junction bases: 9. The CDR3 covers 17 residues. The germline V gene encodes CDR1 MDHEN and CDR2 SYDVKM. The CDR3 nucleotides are TGTGCCAGCAGTCCGAACTCCGGACTAGCGGGAGGCAATGAGCAGTTCTTC. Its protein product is CASSPNSGLAGGNEQFF.

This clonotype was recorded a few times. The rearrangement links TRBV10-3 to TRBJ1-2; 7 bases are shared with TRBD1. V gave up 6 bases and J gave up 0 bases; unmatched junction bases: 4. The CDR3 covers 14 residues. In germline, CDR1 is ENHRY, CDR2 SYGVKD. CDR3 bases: TGTGCCATCAGGACCGGGACAGCTAACTATGGCTACACCTTC. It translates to CAIRTGTANYGYTF.

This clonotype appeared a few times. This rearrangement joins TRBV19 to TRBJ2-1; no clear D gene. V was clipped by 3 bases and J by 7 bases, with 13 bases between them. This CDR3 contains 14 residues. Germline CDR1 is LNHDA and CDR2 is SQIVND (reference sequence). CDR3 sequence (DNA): TGTGCCAGTAGTATCGGCAGGACCCGGAATGAGCAGTTCTTC. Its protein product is CASSIGRTRNEQFF.

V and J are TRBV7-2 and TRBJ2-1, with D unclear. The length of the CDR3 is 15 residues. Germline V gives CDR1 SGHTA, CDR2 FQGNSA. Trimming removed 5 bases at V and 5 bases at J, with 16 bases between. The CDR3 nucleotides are TGTGCCAGCAGCGCCCCCGGGCTCAAGCACAATGAGCAGTTCTTC. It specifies CASSAPGLKHNEQFF.

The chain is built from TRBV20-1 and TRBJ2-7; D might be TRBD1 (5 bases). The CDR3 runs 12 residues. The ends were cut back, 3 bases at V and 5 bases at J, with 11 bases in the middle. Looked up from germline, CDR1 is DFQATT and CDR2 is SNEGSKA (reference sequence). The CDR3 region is CSASAGPHEQYF. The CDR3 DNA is TGCAGTGCTAGTGCAGGGCCCCACGAGCAGTACTTC.

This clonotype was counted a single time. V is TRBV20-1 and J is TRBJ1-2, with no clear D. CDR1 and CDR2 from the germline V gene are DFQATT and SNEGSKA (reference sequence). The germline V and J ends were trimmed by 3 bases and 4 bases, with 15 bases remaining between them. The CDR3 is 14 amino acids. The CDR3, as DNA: TGCAGTGCTAGTCGCCCGCAGGAGTCCTATGGCTACACCTTC. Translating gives CSASRPQESYGYTF.

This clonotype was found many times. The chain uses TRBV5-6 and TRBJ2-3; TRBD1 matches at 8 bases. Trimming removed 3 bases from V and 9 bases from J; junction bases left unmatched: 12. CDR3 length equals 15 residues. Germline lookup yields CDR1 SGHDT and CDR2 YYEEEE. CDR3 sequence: CASSWTTGEVSTQYF. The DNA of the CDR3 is TGTGCCAGCAGCTGGACGACAGGGGAGGTGTCGACGCAGTATTTT.

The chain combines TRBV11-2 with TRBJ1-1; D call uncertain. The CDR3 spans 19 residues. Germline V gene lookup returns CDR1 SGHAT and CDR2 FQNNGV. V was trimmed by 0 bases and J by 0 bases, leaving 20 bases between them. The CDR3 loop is CASSLDSVASRPLNTEAFF. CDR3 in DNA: TGTGCCAGCAGCTTAGATTCGGTCGCATCCCGTCCGCTGAACACTGAAGCTTTCTTT.

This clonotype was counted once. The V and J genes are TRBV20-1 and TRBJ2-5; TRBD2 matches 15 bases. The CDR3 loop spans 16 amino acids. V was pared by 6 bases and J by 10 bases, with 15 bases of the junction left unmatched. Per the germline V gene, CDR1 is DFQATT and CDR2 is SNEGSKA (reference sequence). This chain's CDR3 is CSAPPPQGLAGGHQYF. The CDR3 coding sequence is TGCAGTGCCCCCCCACCGCAGGGACTAGCGGGGGGACACCAGTACTTC.

This CDR3 is CASQGNSYEQYF. CDR3 nucleotide sequence: TGTGCCAGTCAGGGGAATTCCTACGAGCAGTACTTC. The chain recombines TRBV6-1 with TRBJ2-7, with a possible D match to TRBD1 (6 bases). The ends were cut back, 9 bases at V and 1 base at J, with 10 bases in the middle. Germline V CDR1 and CDR2: MNHNS, SASEGT. This CDR3 has 12 residues.

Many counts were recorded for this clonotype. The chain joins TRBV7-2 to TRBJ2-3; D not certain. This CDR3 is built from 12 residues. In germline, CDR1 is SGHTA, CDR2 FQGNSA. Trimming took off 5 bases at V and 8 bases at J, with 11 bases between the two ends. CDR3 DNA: TGTGCCAGCAGCCACGGATGGGGTACGCAGTATTTT. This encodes CASSHGWGTQYF.

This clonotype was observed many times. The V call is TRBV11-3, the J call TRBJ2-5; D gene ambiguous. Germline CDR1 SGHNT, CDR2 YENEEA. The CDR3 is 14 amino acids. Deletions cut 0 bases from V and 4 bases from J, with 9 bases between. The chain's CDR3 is CASSLDLTRETQYF. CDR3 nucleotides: TGTGCCAGCAGCTTAGATTTGACGAGAGAGACCCAGTACTTC.

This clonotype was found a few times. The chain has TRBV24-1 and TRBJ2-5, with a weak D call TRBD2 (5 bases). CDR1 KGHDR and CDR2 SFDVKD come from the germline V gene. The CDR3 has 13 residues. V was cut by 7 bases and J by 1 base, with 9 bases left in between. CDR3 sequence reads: CATRGLGQETQYF. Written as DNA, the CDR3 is TGTGCCACCAGAGGACTGGGCCAAGAGACCCAGTACTTC.

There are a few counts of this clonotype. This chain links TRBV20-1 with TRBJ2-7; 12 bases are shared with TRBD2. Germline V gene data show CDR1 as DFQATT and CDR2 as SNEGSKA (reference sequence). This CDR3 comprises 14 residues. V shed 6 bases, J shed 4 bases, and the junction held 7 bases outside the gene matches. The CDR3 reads CSAPSGGAAYEQYF. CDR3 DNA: TGCAGTGCCCCTAGCGGGGGGGCGGCTTACGAGCAGTACTTC.

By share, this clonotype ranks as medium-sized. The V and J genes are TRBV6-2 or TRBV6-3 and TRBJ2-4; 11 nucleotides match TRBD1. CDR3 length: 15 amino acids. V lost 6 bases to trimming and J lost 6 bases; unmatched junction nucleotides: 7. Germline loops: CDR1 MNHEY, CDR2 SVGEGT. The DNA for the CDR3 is TGTGCCAGCAGCCATGGGACAGGGGGAAGAAACATTCAGTACTTC. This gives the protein CASSHGTGGRNIQYF.